These 7 T cell receptor beta chains were sequenced from one sample in a study of shared clonotypes between healthy human individuals. Sequencing used immunoSEQ multiplex PCR; TCRdb keeps in-frame clones, though not all of them. The sample lists about 460,000 clones, 75% to 80% occurring once. The sequenced sample was PBMCs. The source is a woman aged 35 to 49 in good health. Some clones in this sample may be carry-over from other donors' samples.

V usage is TRBV7-9 and J usage is TRBJ1-3; D gene uncertain. The CDR3 sequence is 13 residues long. V gave up 6 bases and J gave up 4 bases, with 10 bases separating them. Looked up from germline, CDR1 is SEHNR and CDR2 is FQNEAQ (reference sequence). In nucleotides, the CDR3 is TGTGCCAGCAGTCAAAATCTAGGAAACACCATATATTTT. Translated, it gives CASSQNLGNTIYF.

The genes are TRBV2 and TRBJ2-3, with D perhaps matching TRBD1 or TRBD2 (7 bases each). V was clipped by 5 bases and J by 1 base, with 16 bases between them. CDR3 length: 16 amino acids. Germline CDR1 and CDR2: SNHLY and FYNNEI. As DNA, the CDR3 is TGTGCCAGCAGTAGGGAGGGGGCTGGTGGCACAGATACGCAGTATTTT. This encodes CASSREGAGGTDTQYF.

This clone was found many times. J is TRBJ2-7 and V is TRBV6-5; 10 bases match TRBD1. Germline V gene sequence: CDR1 MNHEY, CDR2 SVGAGI. Unmatched junction bases numbered 2, after V lost 6 bases and J lost 3 bases. This CDR3 spans 13 amino acids. DNA for the CDR3: TGTGCCAGCAGGGGACAGGGGCGCTACGAGCAGTACTTC. This gives the protein CASRGQGRYEQYF.

The CDR3 loop is CAISDSRDEANYGYTF. The CDR3 DNA is TGTGCCATCAGTGATTCCAGGGATGAAGCTAACTATGGCTACACCTTC. V usage is TRBV10-3 and J usage is TRBJ1-2; possibly TRBD1 for D (5 bases). Per germline, CDR1 ENHRY and CDR2 SYGVKD. V shed 3 bases and J shed 0 bases, with 14 bases lying between them. This CDR3 contains 16 residues.

This clone was observed a handful of times. This chain joins TRBV4-1 and TRBJ2-7; D gene ambiguous. The CDR3 totals 16 residues. The V end was cut by 4 bases, the J end by 0 bases, with 16 bases between. The germline CDR1 and CDR2 sequences are MGHRA and YSYEKL. The CDR3 sequence: CASSPDSFRSSYEQYF. For the CDR3, the DNA is TGCGCCAGCAGCCCTGACTCCTTCCGAAGCTCCTACGAGCAGTACTTC.

This clone was seen only a few times. The chain has TRBV18 and TRBJ2-4; 11 nucleotides align to TRBD1. Germline lookup yields CDR1 KGHSH and CDR2 LQKENI. V shed 4 bases, J shed 16 bases, and the junction held 6 bases outside the gene matches. The CDR3 sequence is 12 residues long. The CDR3 DNA reads TGTGCCAGCTCACACGGGACAGGGGGAAGATACTTC. Protein product: CASSHGTGGRYF.

Regarding this clone: Additional DNA sequences in this sample encode the identical CDR3. The chain couples TRBV28 to TRBJ2-7; D is ambiguous. Germline CDR1 reads MDHEN; CDR2 reads SYDVKM. The CDR3 is made up of 11 amino acids. V gave up 4 bases and J gave up 4 bases, with 5 bases separating them. CDR3 nucleotides: TGTGCCAGCAGTTCTCCATACGAGCAGTACTTC. Translated: CASSSPYEQYF.